These 23 T cell receptor beta chains were all obtained from the same sample, sequenced in a study of T cells after yellow fever vaccination. TCRdb fed the 5' RACE reads into MiXCR, producing one record per CDR3 protein. The table has about 240,000 distinct CDR3 sequences, about 7% seen once. The input for sequencing was CD4+ T cells sorted from PBMCs, taken 15 days after the yellow fever booster vaccination. Every receptor here comes from a man aged 25 to 40 who received the YFV17D yellow fever vaccine.

The chain employs TRBV12-3 or TRBV12-4 and TRBJ2-7; TRBD2 matches 10 bases. There are 16 residues in the CDR3. The junction had 11 bases not matched to a gene; V was cut back by 6 bases and J by 3 bases. The CDR3 bases are TGTGCCAGCAGCATCTCCCCTCTAGCGGGAGTCTACGAGCAGTACTTC. It codes for CASSISPLAGVYEQYF.

The sample holds a few counts of this clonotype. J is TRBJ2-3 and V is TRBV7-2; no reliable D call. Trimming stripped 5 bases from V and 1 base from J, with 10 bases between. The length of the CDR3 is 14 residues. Germline V gives CDR1 SGHTA, CDR2 FQGNSA. The CDR3 loop is CASSLSTGTDTQYF. The CDR3, as DNA: TGTGCCAGCAGCCTCTCTACGGGCACAGATACGCAGTATTTT.

This chain links TRBV18 with TRBJ2-4, with D unresolved. V was pared by 2 bases and J by 4 bases, with 9 bases between. CDR3 size: 14 residues. Germline lookup yields CDR1 KGHSH and CDR2 LQKENI. The CDR3 DNA follows: TGTGCCAGCTCACCATTGCAGGATAAAAACATTCAGTACTTC. Amino acids: CASSPLQDKNIQYF.

This clonotype was observed many times. The rearrangement joins TRBV20-1 to TRBJ2-5; D is possibly TRBD2 (6 bases). The CDR3 is 15 amino acids. The germline V and J ends were trimmed by 0 bases and 1 base, with 12 bases remaining between them. Germline CDR1 is DFQATT and CDR2 is SNEGSKA (reference sequence). The DNA of the CDR3 is TGCAGTGCTAGAGATCCAGGACTACCCCAAGAGACCCAGTACTTC. As protein: CSARDPGLPQETQYF.

Only a few counts were recorded for this clonotype. The rearrangement joins TRBV7-3 to TRBJ2-1; D remains ambiguous. The V gene lost 2 bases and the J gene lost 4 bases, with 6 bases spanning the gap. Germline CDR1 and CDR2: SGHTA and FQGTGA. This CDR3 is 13 amino acids long. This CDR3 reads CASSLYRYNEQFF. DNA for the CDR3: TGTGCCAGCAGCTTATATAGGTACAATGAGCAGTTCTTC.

This rearrangement joins TRBV29-1 to TRBJ1-5; a possible D gene is TRBD1 (5 bases). The CDR3 has 13 amino acids. The germline V gene encodes CDR1 SQVTM and CDR2 ANQGSEA. V lost 1 base and J 1 base, leaving 5 bases between the germline ends. This CDR3 is CSVEGDSNQPQHF. CDR3 nucleotides: TGCAGCGTTGAAGGGGACAGCAATCAGCCCCAGCATTTT.

The rearrangement uses TRBV6-2 or TRBV6-3 and TRBJ1-1; no definite D call. This CDR3 has 12 amino acids. Trimming stripped 4 bases from V and 8 bases from J, with 11 bases between. From germline, CDR1 is MNHEY and CDR2 SVGEGT. The DNA for the CDR3 is TGTGCCAGCAGTTCGCCGGCACAGGAAGCTTTCTTT. It specifies CASSSPAQEAFF.

This clonotype showed up many times. The chain is built from TRBV29-1 and TRBJ2-1; 9 nucleotides agree with TRBD2. The length of the CDR3 is 16 residues. Germline CDR1 and CDR2: SQVTM and ANQGSEA. Trimming at V came to 6 bases and at J to 6 bases, leaving 15 bases not matched to a gene. CDR3 DNA sequence: TGCAGCGTCCCAAAGGGGGCGGGAGGGCCGTTCAATGAGCAGTTCTTC. Amino acids: CSVPKGAGGPFNEQFF.

This clonotype came up many times. The chain is built from TRBV29-1 and TRBJ2-2, with D possibly being TRBD2 (6 bases). The CDR3 covers 14 residues. The germline V and J ends were trimmed by 4 bases and 3 bases, with 12 bases remaining between them. Germline V CDR1 and CDR2: SQVTM, ANQGSEA. The CDR3 loop reads CSVAGSLDTGELFF. The CDR3 DNA reads TGCAGCGTTGCCGGGAGCCTTGACACCGGGGAGCTGTTTTTT.

The chain couples TRBV6-5 to TRBJ2-5; possibly TRBD1 for D (5 bases). The germline gives CDR1 MNHEY, CDR2 SVGAGI. CDR3 length: 12 amino acids. Trimming pared 10 bases from V and 0 bases from J, leaving 9 bases between. CDR3 sequence: CATRQHQETQYF. The CDR3 nucleotides read TGTGCCACCCGACAGCACCAAGAGACCCAGTACTTC.

The rearrangement uses TRBV5-4 and TRBJ1-1, with D uncertain. This CDR3 has 14 amino acids. The germline V gene encodes CDR1 SGHNT and CDR2 YYREEE (reference sequence). V was shortened by 3 bases and J by 1 base, with 10 bases between the two germline ends. The CDR3 reads CASSSEGPNTEAFF. The CDR3 coding sequence is TGTGCCAGCAGCTCCGAAGGTCCGAACACTGAAGCTTTCTTT.

This clonotype came up many times. The chain carries TRBV5-1 and TRBJ2-1; no reliable D call. The germline V gene encodes CDR1 SGHRS and CDR2 YFSETQ. The V end lost 0 bases, the J end lost 4 bases, and 11 bases lay between the germline ends. The CDR3 length is 15 residues. The CDR3 spells CASSLVTRHYNEQFF. The CDR3 DNA reads as TGCGCCAGCAGCTTGGTAACGCGACATTACAATGAGCAGTTCTTC. Variable domain in full (rest from reference TRBV5-1 and TRBJ2-1): KAGVTQTPRYLIKTRGQQVTLSCSPISGHRSVSWYQQTPGQGLQFLFEYFSETQRNKGNFPGRFSGRQFSNSRSEMNVSTLELGDSALYLCASSLVTRHYNEQFFGPGTRLTVL.

Note on this clonotype: The junction departs from the called germline gene at one end, perhaps through a read error. The chain has TRBV3-1 and TRBJ2-1; 8 nucleotides align to TRBD2. The CDR3 has 13 residues. CDR1 LGHDT and CDR2 YNNKEL come from the germline V gene (reference sequence). The CDR3 here is CTSSQKRENEQFF. CDR3 DNA: TGTACCAGCAGCCAAAAGCGGGAGAATGAGCAGTTCTTC.

This clonotype has at least ten counts. The gene calls are TRBV12-3 or TRBV12-4 and TRBJ2-3; 7 bases agree with TRBD1. The V gene end was trimmed by 6 bases and the J gene end by 6 bases; junction bases not matched to a gene: 6. The CDR3 extends over 13 amino acids. Here the CDR3 reads CASRSDRADTQYF. CDR3 sequence (DNA): TGTGCCAGCAGATCTGACAGGGCGGATACGCAGTATTTT.

This clonotype was detected only a few times. The chain uses TRBV7-8 and TRBJ2-3, with 13 bases matching TRBD2. Germline V CDR1 and CDR2: SGHVS, FQNEAQ. The CDR3 contains 17 residues. The ends lost 5 bases at V and 5 bases at J; junction bases unmatched: 10. CDR3 protein: CASSEGLAGDAEDTQYF. The CDR3 region has the DNA TGTGCCAGCAGCGAAGGACTAGCGGGAGATGCGGAAGATACGCAGTATTTT.

Only one count was recorded for this clonotype. V is TRBV20-1 and J is TRBJ2-3; D unclear. This CDR3 has 13 residues. Germline V gene lookup returns CDR1 DFQATT and CDR2 SNEGSKA (reference sequence). V was trimmed by 0 bases and J by 2 bases, leaving 6 bases between them. The CDR3 protein is CSARETATDTQYF. DNA for the CDR3: TGCAGTGCTAGAGAAACGGCCACAGATACGCAGTATTTT.

This clonotype was detected only a few times. This chain connects TRBV29-1 to TRBJ1-1; D remains unclear. The CDR3 consists of 11 residues. CDR1 SQVTM and CDR2 ANQGSEA come from the germline V gene. V was trimmed by 5 bases and J by 5 bases, leaving 9 bases between them. As DNA, the CDR3 is TGCAGCGTTTCTGGGGTGACTGAAGCTTTCTTT. It encodes CSVSGVTEAFF.

The rearrangement uses TRBV20-1 and TRBJ2-5; D ambiguous. V lost 6 bases and J lost 5, with 7 bases in between. The CDR3 is made up of 10 amino acids. Germline V CDR1 and CDR2: DFQATT, SNEGSKA (reference sequence). CDR3 amino acids: CSALWETQYF. Written as DNA, the CDR3 is TGCAGTGCATTGTGGGAGACCCAGTACTTC.

Here the CDR3 reads CSVRTGVTQPQHF. In DNA, the CDR3 is TGCAGTGTTCGGACAGGGGTTACTCAGCCCCAGCATTTT. This chain connects TRBV20-1 to TRBJ1-5, with TRBD1 matching 9 bases. Germline V CDR1 and CDR2: DFQATT, SNEGSKA (reference sequence). This CDR3 region has 13 residues. Trimming cost V 7 bases and J 6 bases; bases outside gene matches: 7.

This chain links TRBV7-2 with TRBJ2-7, with 9 bases fitting TRBD2. Germline values: CDR1 SGHTA, CDR2 FQGNSA. Unmatched junction bases numbered 6, after V lost 5 bases and J lost 4 bases. This CDR3 is built from 14 residues. For the CDR3, the DNA is TGTGCCAGCAGCCGTAGCGGGAGTCCGTACGAGCAGTACTTC. Amino acids: CASSRSGSPYEQYF.

This clonotype was seen ten or more times. The chain carries TRBV20-1 and TRBJ2-7, with D perhaps matching TRBD1 (6 bases). This CDR3 spans 14 amino acids. Trimming cost V 0 bases and J 4 bases, with 13 bases left between them. CDR1 and CDR2 from the germline V gene are DFQATT and SNEGSKA (reference sequence). CDR3 loop: CSARDGRGQYEQYF. The CDR3 DNA sequence: TGCAGTGCTAGAGACGGCAGGGGACAATACGAGCAGTACTTC.

The CDR3 reads CSASETGRISEQYF. The CDR3 DNA sequence: TGCAGTGCTAGCGAGACAGGGAGGATAAGCGAGCAGTACTTC. The chain carries TRBV20-1 and TRBJ2-7; perhaps TRBD1 as D (7 bases). CDR1 is DFQATT and CDR2 is SNEGSKA in the germline V gene (reference sequence). The V end lost 3 bases, the J end lost 6 bases, and 18 bases lay between the germline ends. This CDR3 has 14 amino acids.

This clonotype showed up many times. The chain links TRBV5-1 to TRBJ2-3, with 12 bases aligning to TRBD2. The germline V gene encodes CDR1 SGHRS and CDR2 YFSETQ. This CDR3 has 14 residues. Trimming at V came to 7 bases and at J to 6 bases, leaving 6 bases not matched to a gene. The CDR3: CASQGLAGQDTQYF. The CDR3 coding sequence is TGCGCCAGCCAAGGACTAGCGGGACAGGATACGCAGTATTTT.